Below, 15 T cell receptor beta chains from the same sample are listed, as sequenced in a study of blood T cell repertoires in COVID-19. The method was immunoSEQ multiplex PCR; TCRdb's version includes in-frame clones alone and lacks a portion of them. The table has approximately 230,000 clones, about 90% seen once; the top ten hold approximately 1.9%. Sequencing input: PBMCs or T cells enriched from blood (not recorded which). The source of these receptors is a woman aged 18-30 years who had recovered from COVID-19.

V gene TRBV6-5 combines with J gene TRBJ1-3; tentatively, D is TRBD1 (6 bases). Trimming removed 8 bases from V and 0 bases from J, with 14 bases in between. The CDR3 sequence is 15 residues long. CDR1 and CDR2 (germline): MNHEY, SVGAGI. CDR3 DNA: TGTGCCAGCCGACAGGAACCCTACTCTGGAAACACCATATATTTT. Its protein is CASRQEPYSGNTIYF.

V and J are TRBV10-3 and TRBJ2-7; D gene uncertain. CDR3 length equals 15 residues. V was cut by 6 bases and J by 0 bases, with 15 bases left in between. Germline CDR1 and CDR2: ENHRY and SYGVKD. CDR3 DNA sequence: TGTGCCATCAGGGATCAGGTTCATGGCTCCTACGAGCAGTACTTC. As protein: CAIRDQVHGSYEQYF.

The chain carries TRBV27 and TRBJ1-2; 8 bases fit TRBD1. The length of the CDR3 is 14 residues. With V trimmed by 6 bases and J by 2 bases, 5 bases remained unmatched. The V gene's germline CDR1 is MNHEY and CDR2 SMNVEV (reference sequence). The CDR3 loop reads CASRLNRGNYGYTF. The CDR3 DNA sequence: TGTGCCAGCAGGCTTAACAGGGGGAACTATGGCTACACCTTC.

The chain uses TRBV5-1 and TRBJ2-1, with 7 positions matching TRBD2. V was clipped by 3 bases and J by 9 bases; unmatched bases: 9. There are 14 residues in the CDR3. Germline V gene data show CDR1 as SGHRS and CDR2 as YFSETQ. The CDR3 DNA sequence: TGCGCCAGCAGCTACCGGGACTACTTGGCTGAGCAGTTCTTC. Its translation: CASSYRDYLAEQFF.

In DNA, the CDR3 is TGTGCCAGCAGCCCCGGGACAGGGGAGTTTTTTGACACTGAAGCTTTCTTT. Translating it yields CASSPGTGEFFDTEAFF. This chain joins TRBV13 and TRBJ1-1; TRBD1 matches 10 bases. V lost 5 bases to trimming and J lost 3 bases; unmatched junction nucleotides: 12. Germline CDR1 PRHDT, CDR2 FYEKMQ (reference sequence). The CDR3 extends over 17 amino acids.

Concerning this clone: Within the sample, other DNA sequences also encode this same CDR3. The J gene is TRBJ2-7, the V gene TRBV20-1, with 7 bases identical to TRBD1. This CDR3 has 11 residues. The germline CDR1 and CDR2 sequences are DFQATT and SNEGSKA (reference sequence). V lost 6 bases, J lost 3 bases, and 2 bases stayed unmatched. CDR3: CSAGQSYEQYF. The CDR3 DNA is TGCAGTGCGGGACAGAGCTACGAGCAGTACTTC.

The chain recombines TRBV5-1 with TRBJ2-6; D perhaps matches TRBD1 (6 bases). With 0 bases removed from V and 2 bases from J, the gap between germline ends came to 12 bases. CDR3 size: 17 residues. The germline gives CDR1 SGHRS, CDR2 YFSETQ. The CDR3, as DNA: TGCGCCAGCAGCTTGGAGGGACATACGGCTGGGGCCAACGTCCTGACTTTC. This sequence encodes CASSLEGHTAGANVLTF. The whole variable domain, remainder taken from reference TRBV5-1 and TRBJ2-6, is KAGVTQTPRYLIKTRGQQVTLSCSPISGHRSVSWYQQTPGQGLQFLFEYFSETQRNKGNFPGRFSGRQFSNSRSEMNVSTLELGDSALYLCASSLEGHTAGANVLTFGAGSRLTVL.

The chain employs TRBV12-3 or TRBV12-4 and TRBJ1-4; TRBD1 might be the D (5 bases). The germline V and J ends were trimmed by 5 bases and 5 bases, with 9 bases remaining between them. The CDR3 contains 13 residues. The CDR3 nucleotides read TGTGCCAGCAGTCTGGGGGGGAATGAAAAACTGTTTTTT. Its protein product is CASSLGGNEKLFF.

This clone was recorded only once. This chain joins TRBV19 and TRBJ1-2, with 8 positions matching TRBD1. J lost 11 bases, V lost 4 bases, and 12 bases had no gene match. The CDR3 runs to 14 residues. Germline loops: CDR1 LNHDA, CDR2 SQIVND (reference sequence). The chain's CDR3 is CASSKDRAEETYTF. Written as DNA, the CDR3 is TGTGCCAGTAGTAAGGACAGGGCGGAGGAGACGTACACCTTC.

The chain employs TRBV18 and TRBJ2-3; 8 positions match TRBD2. CDR1 is KGHSH and CDR2 is LQKENI in the germline V gene. Losses at the gene ends were 1 base for V and 0 bases for J; bases not matched to a gene: 0. CDR3 length: 15 residues. In DNA, the CDR3 is TGTGCCAGCTCACCACAGCGGGGGAGCACAGATACGCAGTATTTT. Protein: CASSPQRGSTDTQYF.

The chain uses TRBV15 and TRBJ2-1; a possible D gene is TRBD2 (6 bases). Germline CDR1 and CDR2: LNHNV and YYDKDF (reference sequence). V gave up 9 bases and J gave up 6 bases, with 24 bases separating them. The CDR3 length is 16 residues. The chain's CDR3 is CATLGGSGVPGNEQFF. In nucleotides, the CDR3 is TGTGCCACTCTTGGGGGGAGTGGAGTACCGGGCAATGAGCAGTTCTTC.

The genes are TRBV7-6 and TRBJ2-1, with 8 bases identical to TRBD1. This CDR3 region has 16 residues. Unmatched junction bases numbered 20, after V lost 7 bases and J lost 12 bases. The germline V gene encodes CDR1 SGHVS and CDR2 FNYEAQ. CDR3 region: CASNSGPRGPTGSQFF. The DNA for the CDR3 is TGTGCCAGCAACTCCGGGCCCAGGGGGCCTACAGGATCGCAGTTCTTC. Full variable domain (rest looked up from reference TRBV7-6 and TRBJ2-1): GAGVSQSPRYKVTKRGQDVALRCDPISGHVSLYWYRQALGQGPEFLTYFNYEAQQDKSGLPNDRFSAERPEGSISTLTIQRTEQRDSAMYRCASNSGPRGPTGSQFFGPGTRLTVL.

V and J are TRBV27 and TRBJ1-5; D not resolved. In germline, CDR1 is MNHEY, CDR2 SMNVEV (reference sequence). The CDR3 runs to 15 residues. Trimming removed 7 bases at V and 5 bases at J, with 18 bases between. In DNA form, the CDR3 reads TGTGCCAGCACTTACTTCAGAGACAACTATCAGCCCCAGCATTTT. Its translation: CASTYFRDNYQPQHF.

The V gene is TRBV2, the J gene TRBJ1-5; D might be TRBD1 (6 bases). The germline gives CDR1 SNHLY, CDR2 FYNNEI. This CDR3 region has 15 residues. Trimming pared 6 bases from V and 6 bases from J, leaving 18 bases between. In nucleotides, the CDR3 is TGTGCCAGCAGGGGTACAGGGATGGAAGGTCAGCCCCAGCATTTT. This sequence encodes CASRGTGMEGQPQHF.

The chain joins TRBV5-4 to TRBJ2-1; D not resolved. The CDR3 has 12 amino acids. Germline CDR1 is SGHNT and CDR2 is YYREEE (reference sequence). V was cut by 1 base and J by 7 bases, with 6 bases left in between. CDR3 coding DNA: TGTGCCAGCAGCTTGAACGGGAATGAGCAGTTCTTC. Its translation is CASSLNGNEQFF.